The 7 T cell receptor beta chains below all came from one sample that was sequenced in a study of blood T cells in healthy people across ages. Combining a sample-barcoded 5' primer with a J-beta primer mix, a second PCR ran for about 7 to 12 cycles. TCRdb itself ran the 5' RACE reads through MiXCR, one entry per CDR3 protein. The table includes around 690,000 distinct CDR3 sequences, 58% detected once. The sequencing input was blood. The receptors shown here come from a man aged 55 to 69 in good health.

DNA for the CDR3: TGCAGCGTTGAAGGACCGGTGAGGGAGCAGTTCTTC. This codes for CSVEGPVREQFF. The chain links TRBV29-1 to TRBJ2-1; D gene unclear. The CDR3 is 12 residues long. The V gene lost 1 base and the J gene lost 10 bases, with 11 bases spanning the gap. CDR1 SQVTM and CDR2 ANQGSEA come from the germline V gene.

This clonotype was counted a single time. This chain links TRBV3-1 with TRBJ1-4; the D is unclear. The V gene's germline CDR1 is LGHDT and CDR2 YNNKEL (reference sequence). Trimming removed 1 base from V and 2 bases from J, with 8 bases in between. The CDR3 runs 15 residues. The CDR3 protein is CASSQGAQTNEKLFF. In nucleotides, the CDR3 is TGTGCCAGCAGCCAAGGTGCCCAGACTAATGAAAAACTGTTTTTT.

This chain uses TRBV20-1 with TRBJ2-7, with TRBD1 matching 7 bases. The DNA end favors TRBJ2-5, so the J call may be wrong. CDR3 size: 14 residues. From germline, CDR1 is DFQATT and CDR2 SNEGSKA (reference sequence). Written as DNA, the CDR3 is TGCAGTGCTCCGCCCCCCCGGGACAGAGAGACCCAGTACTTC. Translating it yields CSAPPPRDRETQYF.

This clonotype occurred once. This chain links TRBV19 with TRBJ2-7; D is uncertain. The CDR3 runs to 15 residues. Germline values: CDR1 LNHDA, CDR2 SQIVND (reference sequence). V dropped 3 bases and J dropped 7 bases, with 19 bases sitting between them. The CDR3 region has the DNA TGTGCCAGTAGTATCCCTGGGTCCGAAATGGGGGAGCAGTACTTC. Translated: CASSIPGSEMGEQYF. Using reference TRBV19 and TRBJ2-7 for the parts outside the CDR3, the full variable domain is DGGITQSPKYLFRKEGQNVTLSCEQNLNHDAMYWYRQDPGQGLRLIYYSQIVNDFQKGDIAEGYSVSREKKESFPLTVTSAQKNPTAFYLCASSIPGSEMGEQYFGPGTRLTVT.

This clonotype was seen only a few times. This chain links TRBV9 with TRBJ2-5; 10 bases are a match to TRBD2. Germline V gene lookup returns CDR1 SGDLS and CDR2 YYNGEE. V shed 3 bases and J 2 bases; nucleotides not matched to a gene: 4. The CDR3 is 15 residues long. The CDR3 protein is CASSALAGEQETQYF. CDR3 bases: TGTGCCAGCAGCGCCCTAGCGGGGGAGCAAGAGACCCAGTACTTC. Supplemented by reference TRBV9 and TRBJ2-5, the full variable domain reads DSGVTQTPKHLITATGQRVTLRCSPRSGDLSVYWYQQSLDQGLQFLIQYYNGEERAKGNILERFSAQQFPDLHSELNLSSLELGDSALYFCASSALAGEQETQYFGPGTRLLVL.

V is TRBV27 and J is TRBJ2-7, with D perhaps TRBD2 (5 bases). Trimming shortened V by 3 bases and J by 2 bases, and 11 bases separated the two germline ends. The V gene's germline CDR1 is MNHEY and CDR2 SMNVEV (reference sequence). The CDR3 is 14 amino acids. The CDR3 nucleotides read TGTGCCAGCAGTTTCGAGGGTGGCGCCTACGAGCAGTACTTC. This gives the protein CASSFEGGAYEQYF.

The genes are TRBV10-3 and TRBJ2-5; the match to TRBD1 covers 10 bases. The CDR3 length is 12 residues. The V gene's germline CDR1 is ENHRY and CDR2 SYGVKD. The J segment lost 4 bases and the V segment lost 8 bases, leaving 1 base of the junction unmatched. This CDR3 reads CAIGTGVETQYF. CDR3 DNA: TGTGCCATCGGGACAGGGGTAGAGACCCAGTACTTC.